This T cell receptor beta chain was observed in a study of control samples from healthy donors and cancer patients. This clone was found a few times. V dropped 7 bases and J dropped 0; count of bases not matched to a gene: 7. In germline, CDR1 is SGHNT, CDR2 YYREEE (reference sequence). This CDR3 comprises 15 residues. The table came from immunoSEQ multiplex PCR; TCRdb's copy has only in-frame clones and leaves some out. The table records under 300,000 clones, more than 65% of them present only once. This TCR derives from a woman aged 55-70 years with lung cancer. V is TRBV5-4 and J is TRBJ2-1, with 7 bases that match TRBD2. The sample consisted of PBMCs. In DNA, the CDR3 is TGTGCCAGCCTTCTGGGGGGGGGCTCCTACAATGAGCAGTTCTTC. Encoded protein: CASLLGGGSYNEQFF.